This T cell receptor beta chain was recorded in a study of CD8 T cells in Susac syndrome (dated by TCRdb to about 2019). About the full investigation: Among the Susac syndrome patients who were sequenced, clinically active disease was present in over 5 and clinical remission was observed in fewer than 10. At blood withdrawal, Susac syndrome patients were therapy-naive, treated with corticosteroids (with IVIg additionally given to some), or treated with IVIg alone. Whether CD8+ T cell activation and differentiation in Susac syndrome was antigen driven was tested using repertoire sequencing. CD8+ T cell repertoire clonality was compared between some 12 healthy donors, approximately 14 Susac syndrome patients and approximately 16 multiple sclerosis patients.

Turning to this clonotype: Its target antigen remains unknown. Per-base quality was not reported, and no clone a single base away is much larger than it.

RNA was extracted using the RNeasy kit, and roughly 0.45 to 1 microgram was reverse transcribed with random hexamers. The immunoSEQ multiplex PCR assay, which covers 54 Vbeta and 13 Jbeta segments, was used to amplify TCR beta CDR3 regions. Bias from PCR amplification was corrected by using a synthetic template baseline for primer optimization and for computational correction. The original methods were these. Only productive sequences were kept, with reads annotated to V, D and J genes according to IMGT and analyzed in immunoSEQ Analyzer. Clonality was computed as one minus Shannon entropy normalized by log2 of the number of productive unique sequences. For each patient and control, public and private clones were evaluated among the 100 most prevalent clones. Susac-specific clones were defined as absent from healthy and MS cohorts, over a thousand published viral clones and other ImmuneACCESS disease sequences. Through fastp at Q25 and MiXCR, TCRdb rebuilt clones from the public reads, retaining in-frame beta chains. Rows matching on CDR3 protein sequence are summarized as one entry with the most common DNA and genes. Here the V and J calls rest on TCRdb's processing, not on the authors' analysis. The sample table shows some 130,000 distinct CDR3 sequences, and 95% are seen once. Of the sample, about 0.18% falls within the top ten clones.

The CDR3 runs 16 amino acids, cysteine and phenylalanine included. The retained sequence is limited to the CDR3, 48 bases, with the frame set at the first base. V is cut back by 5 bases and J by 5 bases, with 10 bases in the junction unmatched. Findings and caveats that apply to the study as a whole: Clonal expansion was seen in Susac syndrome CD8+ repertoires, peaking in CD8+ TEMRA cells and being greater in clinically active patients than in remitting ones. Roughly 15 and five Susac-specific public clones were found in the total CD8+ and CD8+ TEMRA repertoires, respectively. The number of individuals in the TCR sequencing and HLA analysis was recognized as being relatively small.

Peripheral blood CD8+ and CD4+ T cells from healthy donors, Susac syndrome patients and multiple sclerosis patients were profiled using high-throughput TCR beta sequencing. The Susac syndrome patients fulfilled recently defined diagnostic criteria for definite or probable disease. CD8+ TEMRA cells were enriched by FACS, while bulk CD8+ and CD4+ T cells were purified by magnetic negative isolation. Blood was collected in EDTA tubes and processed within 24 hours, with PBMCs isolated through density gradient centrifugation. PBMCs intended for TCR sequencing were frozen in liquid nitrogen and were later thawed in a 37 degrees C water bath. The sorted or isolated CD4+, CD8+ and CD8+ TEMRA cells reached a purity of at least 90%.

Material: CD8+ T cells from PBMCs. The sequence links TRBV12-3 or TRBV12-4 to TRBJ2-1; 9 junctional bases match TRBD1. The sequence derives from a human donor with Susac syndrome. The CDR3 reads as follows: CASSPTTGGIHNEQFF. The DNA sequence reads TGTGCCAGCAGTCCGACGACAGGGGGGATCCACAATGAGCAGTTCTTC.